The rows below give T cell receptor beta chains drawn from one sample of a study of shared T cell receptors in the human thymus. Some clones are missing from TCRdb's copy, which holds only in-frame ones; the method was immunoSEQ multiplex PCR. The table includes about 660,000 clones, about 90% detected once. The same data also contributed to another study, on human thymus T cells.

The material sequenced was thymocytes. The receptor set was obtained from a boy under two years old with a congenital heart defect. The CDR3 runs from the conserved cysteine through the conserved F or W. D genes are given only for firm matches. For some rows the clone size is stated as once, few or many, or as a class when expanded; others skip it.

>TRBJ2-5|NA|14|NA|TRBV5-4
TGTGCCAGCAGCTTGGGCCGCATCGAGTGGACCCAGTACTTC
CASSLGRIEWTQYF
>TRBJ2-2|TRBD1|19|NA|TRBV27
TGTGCCAGCAGGCCGGGACAGGGGCATACTTTGGGGAACACCGGGGAGCTGTTTTTT
CASRPGQGHTLGNTGELFF
>TRBJ2-7|TRBD2|13|few|TRBV5-1
TGCGCCAGCAGCTCAGAAGCGGGAAACGAGCAGTACTTC
CASSSEAGNEQYF
>TRBJ2-7|NA|13|NA|TRBV4-1
TGCGCCAGCAGCCAAGAGGCGGCTGCAGAGCAGTACTTC
CASSQEAAAEQYF
>TRBJ1-2|NA|14|NA|TRBV5-6
TGTGCCAGCAGCTTGAATGGGACATGGTATGGCTACACCTTC
CASSLNGTWYGYTF
>TRBJ1-5|TRBD1|20|NA|TRBV2
TGTGCCAGCAGTGAGTTTTTGAGACAGGGGGCAATTATTGGCAATCAGCCCCAGCATTTT
CASSEFLRQGAIIGNQPQHF
>TRBJ1-1|NA|14|NA|TRBV5-6
TGTGCCAGCAGCTTGGACGGGAGTCATGGAGAAGCTTTCTTT
CASSLDGSHGEAFF
>TRBJ2-7|TRBD1|15|few|TRBV28
TGTGCCAGCAGTTTGGACAGGGGTGGGCCCTACGAGCAGTACTTC
CASSLDRGGPYEQYF
>TRBJ2-3|NA|18|NA|TRBV7-9
TGTGCCAGCAGCCAGCGTGCCGAGGACAGAACCGACACAGATACGCAGTATTTT
CASSQRAEDRTDTDTQYF
>TRBJ2-6|NA|15|NA|TRBV11-2
TGTGCCAGCAGCTCCTATGTCTCTGGGGCCAACGTCCTGACTTTC
CASSSYVSGANVLTF
>TRBJ2-3|TRBD2|22|NA|TRBV14
TGTGCCAGCAGCCAAGGATCCCGGACAGCTAGCGGGAGAGGCTCTAGCACAGATACGCAGTATTTT
CASSQGSRTASGRGSSTDTQYF
>TRBJ2-4|TRBD1|17|NA|TRBV7-9
TGTGCCAGCAGCTCCCCGGACAGGGACCCTTTCCGTGACATTCAGTACTTC
CASSSPDRDPFRDIQYF
>TRBJ1-1|NA|13|NA|TRBV6-5
TGTGCCAGCAGTTACGAGATCGGGACTGAAGCTTTCTTT
CASSYEIGTEAFF
>TRBJ2-5|NA|14|NA|TRBV4-1
TGCGCCAGCAGCCAAGAAGGAGTTCAAGAGACCCAGTACTTC
CASSQEGVQETQYF
>TRBJ1-2|TRBD1|12|NA|TRBV29-1
TGCAGCGCGCCATCGAGGGGGCAAGGCTACACCTTC
CSAPSRGQGYTF
>TRBJ1-1|NA|15|NA|TRBV14
TGTGCCAGCAGCCTCACGACTCCTAAGAACTCTGAAGCTTTCTTT
CASSLTTPKNSEAFF
>TRBJ1-6|TRBD1|15|NA|TRBV6-5
TGTGCCAGCACCCCGACAGGGGGTTTTAATTCACCCCTCCACTTT
CASTPTGGFNSPLHF
>TRBJ2-7|TRBD1|15|NA|TRBV7-9
TGTGCCAGCAGCCCAGACTGGACAGGTAACTACGAGCAGTACTTC
CASSPDWTGNYEQYF
>TRBJ1-5|NA|16|once|TRBV19
TGTGCCAGTAGTATCTCCCGACACTGTAGCAATCAGCCCCAGCATTTT
CASSISRHCSNQPQHF
>TRBJ2-2|TRBD2|17|NA|TRBV2
TGTGCCAGCAGTGAACCCGGACTAGCGGAAAACACCGGGGAGCTGTTTTTT
CASSEPGLAENTGELFF
>TRBJ2-1|TRBD1|15|NA|TRBV19
TGTGCCAGTAGTCATCACAGGGGACGCCCCAATGAGCAGTTCTTC
CASSHHRGRPNEQFF
>TRBJ1-5|NA|14|NA|TRBV5-6
TGTGCCAGCAGCTTGGCGTCAGGGGCACAGCCCCAGCATTTT
CASSLASGAQPQHF
>TRBJ2-7|NA|13|NA|TRBV5-8
TGTGCCAGCAGCTTGGGAGTTTCCTACGAGCAGTACTTC
CASSLGVSYEQYF
>TRBJ1-2|NA|14|few|TRBV5-1
TGCGCCAGCAAAGCGACAGGATTAGCACTCGGCTACACCTTC
CASKATGLALGYTF
>TRBJ2-7|TRBD2|13|once|TRBV6-6
TGTGCCAGCATGGGGGAGGGAGGGCTTGAGCAGTACTTC
CASMGEGGLEQYF
>TRBJ2-7|NA|14|NA|TRBV9
TGTGCCAGCAGTTTTGGGACATCACCTGGCGAGCAGTACTTC
CASSFGTSPGEQYF
>TRBJ2-4|NA|17|NA|TRBV5-1
TGCGCCAGCAGCCCCCCTTTAATACCTAGCGTTACGAACATTCAGTACTTC
CASSPPLIPSVTNIQYF
>TRBJ2-4|NA|14|NA|TRBV15
TGTGCCACCAGCAGAGTTCCAGGTCGGCACATTCAGTACTTC
CATSRVPGRHIQYF
>TRBJ1-1|NA|14|NA|TRBV10-1
TGCGCCAGCAGTGAAGGGGGTCCAGGAACTGAAGCTTTCTTT
CASSEGGPGTEAFF
>TRBJ2-1|TRBD2|16|once|TRBV6-6
TGTGCCAGCAGTCGACTAGCGGGAGGTTTGGACGGTGAGCAGTTCTTC
CASSRLAGGLDGEQFF
>TRBJ1-1|NA|13|NA|TRBV27
TGTGCCAGCAGATCTACTCCCAGGGCTGAAGCTTTCTTT
CASRSTPRAEAFF
>TRBJ1-3|TRBD1|15|NA|TRBV11-2
TGTGCCAGCAGCTCCTATGACAGGGGACGAGCCACCATATATTTT
CASSSYDRGRATIYF
>TRBJ1-6|NA|19|NA|TRBV15
TGTGCCACCAGCAGCAAGCGGTGGACAGTCGGTTCCTATAATTCACCCCTCCACTTT
CATSSKRWTVGSYNSPLHF
>TRBJ2-2|TRBD2|19|NA|TRBV4-1
TGCGCCAGCAGCCAAGATAAAGATAGCGGGAGGTATGACACCGGGGAGCTGTTTTTT
CASSQDKDSGRYDTGELFF